What follows is one T cell receptor beta chain and its context. Its recognized antigen is unknown. There are no base qualities to consult, and no much larger clone falls within one base. Receptors were amplified or captured by the immunoSEQ multiplex PCR assay. RNA was extracted from all samples and reverse transcribed into cDNA as template for TCR sequencing. SuperScript III was used to make first-strand cDNA, primed with a 2:1 mix of oligo-dT and random hexamers. A synthetic immune receptor repertoire was used to assess amplification bias, and residual bias was removed computationally. Regarding the original processing steps: After raw reads were preprocessed to remove errors, the CDR3 was defined following IMGT conventions as running from the conserved cysteine to phenylalanine. Clonality was calculated as 1 minus Shannon entropy normalized by log2 of the number of productive unique TCRs. Scalp TCRbeta sequences were cross-referenced with sorted blood CD4 and CD8 repertoires so that the CD4 or CD8 identity of scalp clones could be inferred. TCRdb obtained this table from immuneACCESS and retained in-frame rearrangements with V and J assigned. These tables miss some clones; where compared with another copy, unresolved V genes account for less than half of the shortfall, and the remainder is unexplained. V and J calls and clone size are copied from that table; D and trimming were computed from the DNA. This sample is represented by about 160,000 clones; roughly 65% of them were singletons. The ten largest clones capture 0.7% to 1% of the sample.

This record belongs to a study of CD8+ T cells in alopecia areata (dated by TCRdb to between 2018 and 2020). In the study overall: The treated patients took part in an open-label pilot trial in which moderate-to-severe alopecia areata was treated with oral tofacitinib at 5 to 10 mg twice daily. Tofacitinib was administered for 6 to 18 months, and 6 months of follow-up off drug were then conducted to assess delayed response and recurrence. In treated patients, disease severity was measured using the SALT score, which gives the percentage of scalp surface area affected. In both human patients and the C3H/HeJ mouse model, the study applied high-throughput TCRbeta sequencing to look at T cell clonal expansion in alopecia areata. In humans, TCRbeta sequencing was performed on scalp tissue and on sorted CD4+ and CD8+ peripheral blood T cells from healthy controls and from patients with patchy or totalis/universalis alopecia areata. Biopsies were taken from tofacitinib-treated patients at baseline and at 4 and 24 weeks of treatment, and a later scalp biopsy was taken in several of the tofacitinib-treated patients. Scalp clonality was compared among normal scalp (n=4), patchy alopecia areata scalp (n=8), and alopecia totalis/universalis scalp (n=8). RNA came from the PAXgene miRNA kit for fixed scalp, the miRNeasy kit for PBMCs, and the RNeasy kit for mouse skin. Amplification of TCRbeta CDR3 regions was done by immunoSEQ multiplex PCR using 35 Vbeta forward primers and 13 Jbeta reverse primers. Overall study results and their limits: Tofacitinib significantly decreased scalp clonality and the number of expanded CD8+ clones among the top 100 scalp clones. Compared with normal scalp, lesional scalp, particularly in alopecia totalis/universalis, had higher clonality and more expanded CD8+ clones, which suggests antigenic drive. Resident alphabeta T cells in normal human skin are also sequenced, complicating scalp TCR repertoire analysis, unlike mouse skin dominated by gammadelta T cells. Many expanded lesional clones were found to persist in scalp and blood during tofacitinib treatment, and relapse after treatment cessation may be partly explained by this persistence. The treated cohort was small, with a single nonresponder, so links between baseline CD8+ expansion and response need larger studies. Shared TCR sequences between patients were less evident than in mice, which may be partly attributable to HLA diversity in the patient population.

CDR1 and CDR2 are drawn from the germline V gene: SGHVS, FNYEAQ. V ends up 8 bases short and J 2 bases short, with an unmatched junction base count of 10. CDR3 length: 15 amino acids, cysteine to phenylalanine. Solely the CDR3 DNA is kept, with 45 bases framed from the first base. Read against the paper, the sample's time point label means: less than five weeks on oral tofacitinib. Reading the label with the study, this specimen's treatment or condition is: oral pan-JAK inhibitor, 5-10 mg twice daily. Peripheral blood and lesional scalp punch biopsies were obtained from patients with alopecia areata. PBMCs were isolated by density centrifugation and stained for CD3, CD4 and CD8, after which CD4+ and CD8+ T cells were sorted on a FACSAria.

This specimen consisted of CD4+ T cells sorted from blood, obtained at week 4, from a patient treated with tofacitinib. This sequence uses TRBV7-6 and TRBJ2-3, with 7 bases matching TRBD2. This sequence was found in a human donor with alopecia areata. The CDR3 sequence is CASGLSGDFTDTQYF. Read as DNA, the sequence is TGTGCCAGCGGACTAAGCGGGGACTTCACAGATACGCAGTATTTT.